This T cell receptor (beta chain) was found in a study of early T cells in non-severe SARS-CoV-2 infection. Study overall: Chains were unpaired, as sequencing was done on bulk RNA from unsorted whole blood.

Attached unique molecular identifiers marked individual cDNA molecules. TCRdb recomputed calls from the 5' RACE reads with MiXCR, one row per CDR3 protein. The data contain approximately 56,000 distinct CDR3 sequences, about 10% of them singletons. V gave up 4 bases and J gave up 2 bases, with 17 bases separating them. The CDR3 covers 17 residues. Germline-derived CDR1 and CDR2 are SGHTA and FQGTGA. Findings and limits, study-wide: Anti-spike CD8 responses were favored in VDJdb matching, and private and CD4 specificities were missed.

A word on this clonotype: Its antigen remains unidentified.

This clonotype originated in an adult who was a healthcare worker with PCR-confirmed SARS-CoV-2 infection or an uninfected control (not recorded which). Sequenced sample: whole blood. The rearrangement joins TRBV7-3 to TRBJ2-2; D is perhaps TRBD1 (7 bases). CDR3 DNA sequence: TGTGCCAGCAGCTCACGGGGGACAGCGAGAAACACCGGGGAGCTGTTTTTT. The encoded protein is CASSSRGTARNTGELFF.